This T cell receptor (beta chain) was identified during a study of T cells in Graves' hyperthyroidism and ophthalmopathy. Study-level points and caveats: Blood samples included most of the expanded thyroid clonotypes exceeding 0.001. Researchers report that a 13 V-J model separated ophthalmopathy from stable hyperthyroidism.

The J segment lost 5 bases and the V segment lost 4 bases, leaving 10 bases of the junction unmatched. CDR1 is MDHEN, CDR2 SYDVKM, per germline. The CDR3 spans 16 residues. This clonotype has more than one count but fewer than ten. The antigen remains unidentified. TCR beta CDR3 regions were amplified from RNA. HTBI primers were employed in a first-round RT-PCR of the TCR CDR3. Via MiXCR, TCRdb re-called the multiplex PCR reads, giving one row per CDR3 protein. Among some 490,000 distinct CDR3 sequences listed, about 22% were seen once. Material: blood. The chain has TRBV28 and TRBJ2-2; 7 nucleotides line up with TRBD2. The receptor was isolated from a woman in her 70s with Graves' ophthalmopathy. In DNA, the CDR3 is TGTGCCAGCAGTTCCCCCCCCCTAGCGGTTACCGGGGAGCTGTTTTTT. Translating it yields CASSSPPLAVTGELFF.